The 3 T cell receptor beta chains in this list originate from one sample, sequenced in a study of blood T cells in healthy people across ages. A second PCR, run for roughly 7 to 12 cycles, used a sample-barcoded 5' primer plus a J-beta primer mix. From the 5' RACE reads, TCRdb called clonotypes with MiXCR, one entry per CDR3 protein. The sample lists 750,000 to 950,000 distinct CDR3 sequences; roughly 24% were seen once. These data were also reused for a study on T cells of mothers and their children.

The sequencing input was blood. The receptors were gathered from a boy between 5 and 17 years old in good health.

This chain links TRBV11-3 with TRBJ2-3; TRBD2 is a possible D gene (5 bases). Deletions cut 1 base from V and 8 bases from J, with 13 bases between. Germline assignment: CDR1 SGHNT and CDR2 YENEEA. This CDR3 contains 14 residues. The CDR3 here is CASSLGASSSTQYF. The CDR3 region has the DNA TGTGCCAGCAGCTTAGGGGCTAGCTCGAGTACGCAGTATTTT. The full variable domain, completed using reference TRBV11-3 and TRBJ2-3, is EAGVVQSPRYKIIEKKQPVAFWCNPISGHNTLYWYLQNLGQGPELLIRYENEEAVDDSQLPKDRFSAERLKGVDSTLKIQPAELGDSAVYLCASSLGASSSTQYFGPGTRLTVL.

The chain recombines TRBV9 with TRBJ2-5; 7 nucleotides match TRBD1. There are 15 residues in the CDR3. J gave up 1 base and V 0 bases, and 3 bases lay outside the gene matches. CDR1 is SGDLS, CDR2 YYNGEE, per germline. The CDR3 reads CASSVEGARQETQYF. The CDR3 nucleotides are TGTGCCAGCAGCGTAGAGGGGGCGCGCCAAGAGACCCAGTACTTC.

The CDR3 bases are TGTGCCAGCAGCCAAGAGGGGTCAGATAACACCGGGGAGCTGTTTTTT. It translates to CASSQEGSDNTGELFF. This chain joins TRBV3-1 and TRBJ2-2; D gene uncertain. Trimming shortened V by 0 bases and J by 2 bases, and 10 bases separated the two germline ends. There are 16 residues in the CDR3. From germline, CDR1 is LGHDT and CDR2 YNNKEL (reference sequence). Based on the CDR3 plus reference TRBV3-1 and TRBJ2-2, the full variable domain is DTAVSQTPKYLVTQMGNDKSIKCEQNLGHDTMYWYKQDSKKFLKIMFSYNNKELIINETVPNRFSPKSPDKAHLNLHINSLELGDSAVYFCASSQEGSDNTGELFFGEGSRLTVL.